The entry below describes one TCR beta chain. This sample is part of a study of OX40 agonist ivuxolimab in advanced cancers. This CDR3 contains 16 residues. The trim removed 4 bases at V and 1 base at J, leaving 6 bases unmatched. From germline, CDR1 is SGHVS and CDR2 FQNEAQ. The table came from immunoSEQ multiplex PCR; TCRdb's copy has only in-frame clones and leaves some out. This sample has approximately 30,000 clones, with about nine tenths found just once. The specimen comprised CD4+ or CD8+ T cells sorted from blood, sampled in a trial of the OX40 agonist ivuxolimab. The origin of this receptor is an adult with an advanced solid tumor such as melanoma, head and neck, liver or kidney cancer. The rearrangement links TRBV7-8 to TRBJ2-2; 7 bases fit TRBD1. Here the CDR3 DNA reads TGTGCCAGCAGCTCCCTCCAGGGGGAGAACACCGGGGAGCTGTTTTTT. The encoded protein is CASSSLQGENTGELFF.